This T cell receptor (beta chain) was sequenced for a study of OX40 agonist ivuxolimab in advanced cancers. Concerning the study at large: Ivuxolimab, which targeted the costimulatory receptor OX40 (CD134), was an agonistic, fully human IgG2 monoclonal antibody. Prior anti-PD-1, anti-PD-L1 or anti-CTLA-4 therapy was permitted, and checkpoint inhibitors had been received by about two fifths of dose-escalation patients. Peripheral TCRbeta sequencing aimed to test whether ivuxolimab altered TCR sequence diversity and caused clonal T-cell expansion. Partial responses were achieved by three dose-escalation patients, of whom one had hepatocellular carcinoma and two had cutaneous melanoma. The dose-escalation cohort was about 87% male with a mean age of about 54 years, ranging from 23 to 79. Of the approximately 54 patients in dose escalation, 19 had hepatocellular carcinoma, some 15 had melanoma, 9 had renal cell carcinoma and 9 had head and neck cancer. Intravenous ivuxolimab was administered to patients every 2 weeks at six dose levels: 0.01, 0.1, 0.3, 1.5, 3 and 10 mg/kg. The paper reports the monotherapy dose-escalation portion (N ≈ 50 patients) of the phase I ivuxolimab trial. Findings and caveats that apply to the study as a whole: At doses from 0.1 to 3.0 mg/kg, clonal expansion was seen in both CD4+ and CD8+ blood T cells between baseline and week 6. In the 0.1-3.0 mg/kg groups, partial responders had among the lowest normalized peripheral clonal expansion, particularly in CD8+ T cells. Low levels of normalized T-cell clonal expansion were also seen in some patients who did not respond. After ivuxolimab, CD8+ T cells had more expanded clones than CD4+ T cells on average. Antigen specificity was not determined for the clonally expanded peripheral T cells.

The CDR3 sequence holds 17 residues, the cysteine and phenylalanine included. CDR3 DNA only is kept here, 51 bases in frame from base 1. The germline V gene gives CDR1 as SGHDT and CDR2 as YYEEEE. V is shortened by 0 bases, J by 0 bases, and the region joining them spans 12 bases. To sequence the TCRbeta CDR3 region, genomic DNA was isolated from the sorted cells. The immunoSEQ Assay was used for sequencing of TCRbeta CDR3 regions. TCRdb re-hosts the immuneACCESS table, in-frame sequences only. Its copies lack some clones; in the studies checked, an unresolved V gene accounts for under half of them, and the cause for the rest is not known. The sample yields 60,000 to 70,000 clones; approximately 86% were counted once. Of the sample, roughly 2.7% falls within the top ten clones. As to this clone: Its antigen is not yet known. No quality values exist for individual bases; no much larger clone is one base distant.

Patients with a history of autoimmune disease or receiving systemic immunosuppression were excluded from the trial. In every dose cohort, peripheral blood was drawn for TCR sequencing at baseline, cycle 4 day 1, and cycle 7 day 1. Samples were obtained from an open-label, multicenter, first-in-human phase I dose-escalation trial of ivuxolimab. Adults with locally advanced or metastatic melanoma, renal cell, hepatocellular, or head and neck squamous cell carcinoma were enrolled in the trial. Before TCR sequencing, CD4+ and CD8+ T cells were separately sorted from peripheral blood. Material: CD4+ or CD8+ T cells sorted from blood, obtained in a trial of the OX40 agonist ivuxolimab. The chain is encoded by TRBV5-6 joined to TRBJ2-2, with a tentative D call of TRBD1 or TRBD2, each matching 6 bases. The source is an adult with an advanced solid tumor such as melanoma, head and neck, liver or kidney cancer. The CDR3 protein is CASSLVGGGTNTGELFF. In nucleotide form, the sequence is TGTGCCAGCAGCTTGGTGGGGGGCGGCACGAACACCGGGGAGCTGTTTTTT.